The 16 T cell receptor beta chains listed next were all sequenced from one sample in a study of technical replicates of blood from a handful of donors. Only in-frame clones appear in the TCRdb table, and some are missing; sequencing was by immunoSEQ multiplex PCR. The repertoire holds roughly 68,000 clones, roughly 86% seen once, with about 5.1% in the top ten. Specimen: PBMCs. The receptors shown here come from a human donor in good health. Some clones in this sample may be carry-over from other donors' samples.

The chain recombines TRBV6-1 with TRBJ1-3; weak D call: TRBD1 (5 bases). V was cut by 3 bases and J by 2 bases, with 11 bases left in between. Germline lookup yields CDR1 MNHNS and CDR2 SASEGT. CDR3 length: 15 residues. The DNA of the CDR3 is TGTGCCAGCAGTGACCCCCGGACAACTGGAAACACCATATATTTT. It is translated as CASSDPRTTGNTIYF.

The chain employs TRBV7-2 and TRBJ2-7; 8 bases match TRBD2. The CDR3 has 14 amino acids. Germline CDR1 SGHTA, CDR2 FQGNSA. V shed 1 base, J shed 6 bases, and the junction held 5 bases outside the gene matches. The CDR3 DNA reads as TGTGCCAGCAGCTTAGGGCTAGCGGGTTTCGAGCAGTACTTC. It encodes CASSLGLAGFEQYF.

The CDR3 nucleotides are TGTGCCAGCTCTCCAATCGGAGGAAGCAGTACAGATACGCAGTATTTT. Its protein is CASSPIGGSSTDTQYF. This chain links TRBV7-6 with TRBJ2-3, with D possibly being TRBD2 (5 bases). CDR1 and CDR2 (germline): SGHVS, FNYEAQ. The CDR3 runs 16 residues. Trimming took 8 bases from V and 3 from J, leaving 21 bases between them.

In its sample, this clone was seen a few times. V is TRBV18 and J is TRBJ1-2; D possibly corresponds to TRBD1 (5 bases). The CDR3 spans 14 residues. The V gene lost 3 bases and the J gene lost 0 bases, with 8 bases spanning the gap. Per the germline V gene, CDR1 is KGHSH and CDR2 is LQKENI. The CDR3 sequence is CASSPSRANYGYTF. CDR3 in DNA: TGTGCCAGCTCACCGTCCAGGGCTAACTATGGCTACACCTTC.

CDR3: CASSHASLANTGELFF. For the CDR3, the DNA is TGTGCCAGCAGTCACGCGTCCTTAGCGAACACCGGGGAGCTGTTTTTT. The rearrangement uses TRBV27 and TRBJ2-2; D call uncertain. CDR1 and CDR2 (germline): MNHEY, SMNVEV (reference sequence). V lost 5 bases, J lost 0 bases, and 13 bases lay in between. The CDR3 totals 16 residues.

A few counts support this clone. V usage is TRBV5-4 and J usage is TRBJ2-2; TRBD1 matches at 8 bases. This CDR3 has 14 amino acids. Trimming removed 4 bases from V and 5 bases from J; junction bases left unmatched: 4. Germline loops: CDR1 SGHNT, CDR2 YYREEE (reference sequence). This CDR3 is CASSPRDRTGELFF. For the CDR3, the DNA is TGTGCCAGCAGCCCCAGGGACAGGACCGGGGAGCTGTTTTTT. The complete variable domain, with remaining parts taken from reference TRBV5-4 and TRBJ2-2, reads ETGVTQSPTHLIKTRGQQVTLRCSSQSGHNTVSWYQQALGQGPQFIFQYYREEENGRGNFPPRFSGLQFPNYSSELNVNALELDDSALYLCASSPRDRTGELFFGEGSRLTVL.

This clone has just one count. Here the CDR3 DNA reads TGTGCCAGTAACCCACCCTGGGGGGTCAATCAGCCCCAGCATTTT. It yields the protein CASNPPWGVNQPQHF. This sequence joins TRBV19 and TRBJ1-5; D perhaps matches TRBD1 (5 bases). Germline V gene sequence: CDR1 LNHDA, CDR2 SQIVND (reference sequence). This CDR3 comprises 15 residues. Trimming took 7 bases from V and 3 from J, leaving 16 bases between them.

The rearrangement joins TRBV4-1 to TRBJ1-4, with D perhaps TRBD1 (6 bases). CDR3 length equals 16 residues. V lost 3 bases and J 4 bases, leaving 15 bases between the germline ends. Germline CDR1 reads MGHRA; CDR2 reads YSYEKL. In nucleotides, the CDR3 is TGCGCCAGCAGCCAGCAACAGGGTAGGGATAATGAAAAACTGTTTTTT. Protein sequence: CASSQQQGRDNEKLFF.

The V call is TRBV5-1, the J call TRBJ2-5; D is perhaps TRBD2 (6 bases). Germline CDR1 SGHRS, CDR2 YFSETQ. CDR3 length: 13 amino acids. V was cut by 3 bases and J by 5 bases, with 11 bases left in between. CDR3 sequence (DNA): TGCGCCAGCAGCTGGCAGGCGGGGGAGACCCAGTACTTC. It translates to CASSWQAGETQYF.

This chain joins TRBV5-1 and TRBJ1-1; D gene unclear. CDR3 length: 15 amino acids. V was trimmed by 2 bases and J by 6 bases, leaving 17 bases between them. Germline CDR1 reads SGHRS; CDR2 reads YFSETQ. CDR3 amino acids: CASSFLAIGPAEAFF. CDR3 sequence (DNA): TGCGCCAGCAGCTTTCTGGCAATTGGGCCGGCTGAAGCTTTCTTT.

J is TRBJ1-3 and V is TRBV5-4; 7 bases agree with TRBD1. Germline CDR1 SGHNT, CDR2 YYREEE (reference sequence). V was clipped by 4 bases and J by 1 base; unmatched bases: 8. There are 16 residues in the CDR3. The CDR3 bases are TGTGCCAGCAGCCAGGGGGGAAAGCTGTCTGGAAACACCATATATTTT. Translation gives CASSQGGKLSGNTIYF.

CDR3 in amino acids: CASSQPLAGGSETQYF. The CDR3 DNA reads TGCGCCAGCAGCCAGCCCTTAGCGGGAGGTAGCGAGACCCAGTACTTC. The chain carries TRBV4-1 and TRBJ2-5, with 10 positions matching TRBD2. With V trimmed by 3 bases and J by 5 bases, 9 bases remained unmatched. The CDR3 extends over 16 amino acids. From germline, CDR1 is MGHRA and CDR2 YSYEKL.

This chain joins TRBV7-6 and TRBJ2-7; 8 bases fit TRBD2. From germline, CDR1 is SGHVS and CDR2 FNYEAQ. The CDR3 contains 16 residues. The V gene end was trimmed by 1 base and the J gene end by 2 bases; junction bases not matched to a gene: 7. The CDR3 nucleotides are TGTGCCAGCAGCTTAGAAGGAGCGGGGGCCACCTACGAGCAGTACTTC. Protein: CASSLEGAGATYEQYF. Based on the CDR3 plus reference TRBV7-6 and TRBJ2-7, the full variable domain is GAGVSQSPRYKVTKRGQDVALRCDPISGHVSLYWYRQALGQGPEFLTYFNYEAQQDKSGLPNDRFSAERPEGSISTLTIQRTEQRDSAMYRCASSLEGAGATYEQYFGPGTRLTVT.

The chain uses TRBV5-1 and TRBJ2-5, with 8 bases that match TRBD2. The germline gives CDR1 SGHRS, CDR2 YFSETQ. The CDR3 totals 15 residues. With 0 bases clipped from V and 5 bases from J, the junction kept 6 bases outside the gene matches. This chain's CDR3 is CASSLDSGRTETQYF. Written as DNA, the CDR3 is TGCGCCAGCAGCTTGGACAGCGGGAGAACCGAGACCCAGTACTTC.

The rearrangement links TRBV6-1 to TRBJ2-2; the match to TRBD1 covers 7 bases. Trimming took 6 bases from V and 4 from J; bases not matched to a gene: 8. This CDR3 comprises 15 residues. In germline, CDR1 is MNHNS, CDR2 SASEGT. In nucleotides, the CDR3 is TGTGCCAGCAGGACCGGGACAGCTTCCACCGGGGAGCTGTTTTTT. Translation gives CASRTGTASTGELFF.

CDR3 bases: TGTGCCAGCCGCGGGACTAGCGGGAGGGAACGGAGCTCCTACGAGCAGTACTTC. Translated: CASRGTSGRERSSYEQYF. J is TRBJ2-7 and V is TRBV19, with 16 bases aligning to TRBD2. CDR1 is LNHDA and CDR2 is SQIVND in the germline V gene (reference sequence). The CDR3 covers 18 residues. The V gene end was trimmed by 9 bases and the J gene end by 0 bases; junction bases not matched to a gene: 11. The full variable domain, in which reference TRBV19 and TRBJ2-7 provide the parts outside the CDR3, is DGGITQSPKYLFRKEGQNVTLSCEQNLNHDAMYWYRQDPGQGLRLIYYSQIVNDFQKGDIAEGYSVSREKKESFPLTVTSAQKNPTAFYLCASRGTSGRERSSYEQYFGPGTRLTVT.